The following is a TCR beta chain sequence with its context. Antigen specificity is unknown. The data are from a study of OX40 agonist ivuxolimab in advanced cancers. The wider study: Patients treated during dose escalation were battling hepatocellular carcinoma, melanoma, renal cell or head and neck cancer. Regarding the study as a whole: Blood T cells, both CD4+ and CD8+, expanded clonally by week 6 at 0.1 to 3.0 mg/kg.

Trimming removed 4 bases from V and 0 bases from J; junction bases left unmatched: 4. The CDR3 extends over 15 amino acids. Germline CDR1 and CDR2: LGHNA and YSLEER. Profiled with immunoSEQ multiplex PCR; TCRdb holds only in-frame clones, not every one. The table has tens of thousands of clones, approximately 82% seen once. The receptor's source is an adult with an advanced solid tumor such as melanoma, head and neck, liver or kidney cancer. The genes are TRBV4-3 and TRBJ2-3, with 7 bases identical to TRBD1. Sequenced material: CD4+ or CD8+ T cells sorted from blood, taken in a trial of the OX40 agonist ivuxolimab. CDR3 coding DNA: TGCGCCAGCAGCCCAGGGACAGTTAGCACAGATACGCAGTATTTT. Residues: CASSPGTVSTDTQYF.